One and the same sample provided the 5 T cell receptor beta chains below, sequenced in a study of cytomegalovirus exposure and HLA in healthy donors (dated by TCRdb to the late 2010s). The library was produced with the immunoSEQ multiplex PCR assay. A mixture of 60 forward primers for TCR Vbeta segments and 13 reverse primers for TCR Jbeta segments was used in the multiplex PCR. The table was pulled from immuneACCESS by TCRdb, which kept in-frame rearrangements only. Such tables lose some clones; where checked, under half of the loss comes from unresolved V genes, and the rest has no known cause. Within this sample are 200,000 to 250,000 clones, with 76% of them counted one time only. The ten largest clones capture 0.63% of the sample. The specimen was PBMCs. Receptors were obtained from a man aged 18 to 30 in good health and CMV-seronegative.

This clone was found once. The chain carries TRBV2 and TRBJ2-3, with D perhaps TRBD2 (6 bases). This CDR3 has 15 residues. V was shortened by 6 bases and J by 3 bases, with 16 bases between the two germline ends. The germline gives CDR1 SNHLY, CDR2 FYNNEI. CDR3 region: CASSSRRAGTDTQYF. CDR3 DNA sequence: TGTGCCAGCAGCTCAAGGAGGGCCGGGACAGATACGCAGTATTTT. The full variable domain, its missing parts supplied by reference TRBV2 and TRBJ2-3, is EPEVTQTPSHQVTQMGQEVILRCVPISNHLYFYWYRQILGQKVEFLVSFYNNEISEKSEIFDDQFSVERPDGSNFTLKIRSTKLEDSAMYFCASSSRRAGTDTQYFGPGTRLTVL.

The chain is built from TRBV7-2 and TRBJ2-5; 14 nucleotides align to TRBD2. CDR3 length: 15 residues. J lost 4 bases, V lost 5 bases, and 3 bases had no gene match. The germline CDR1 and CDR2 sequences are SGHTA and FQGNSA. The CDR3 nucleotides are TGTGCCAGCAGCCCCGGGACTAGCGGGAGAGAGACCCAGTACTTC. Translation: CASSPGTSGRETQYF.

The chain is built from TRBV5-4 and TRBJ2-5, with a weak D call TRBD2 (5 bases). Germline assignment: CDR1 SGHNT and CDR2 YYREEE (reference sequence). This CDR3 is built from 14 residues. V was shortened by 4 bases and J by 5 bases, with 15 bases between the two germline ends. CDR3 region: CASSPWSGTETQYF. The CDR3, as DNA: TGTGCCAGCAGCCCCTGGAGCGGTACGGAGACCCAGTACTTC.

The chain employs TRBV30 and TRBJ1-1; 7 nucleotides match TRBD1. Germline V CDR1 and CDR2: GTSNPN, SVGIG (reference sequence). V dropped 1 base and J dropped 11; count of bases not matched to a gene: 4. This CDR3 has 11 residues. CDR3 DNA sequence: TGTGCCTGGAGTGATGGACAGGCGGCTTTCTTT. Encoded protein: CAWSDGQAAFF.

This clone was found a few times. The chain recombines TRBV27 with TRBJ1-5; D is unclear. The CDR3 extends over 16 amino acids. V was trimmed by 5 bases and J by 1 base, leaving 15 bases between them. In germline, CDR1 is MNHEY, CDR2 SMNVEV (reference sequence). The CDR3 coding sequence is TGTGCCAGCAGTCTCGTGGTTTCCGGGAGCAATCAGCCCCAGCATTTT. It yields the protein CASSLVVSGSNQPQHF.